The sequence of this T cell receptor beta chain was determined in a study of blood T cell repertoires in COVID-19. V dropped 2 bases and J dropped 4 bases, with 9 bases sitting between them. The CDR3 totals 14 residues. Germline lookup yields CDR1 MDHEN and CDR2 SYDVKM. The method was immunoSEQ multiplex PCR; TCRdb's version includes in-frame clones alone and lacks a portion of them. The sample holds about 71,000 clones, about four fifths seen once. V usage is TRBV28 and J usage is TRBJ1-5; no reliable D call. Sequencing used peripheral blood. The sequence was collected from a woman older than 75 with acute or convalescent COVID-19. The CDR3 DNA reads TGTGCCAGCAGTTTAATCACAGCTAATCAGCCCCAGCATTTT. This codes for CASSLITANQPQHF.